The TCR beta chain described here comes from a study of shared clonotypes between healthy human individuals. Looked up from germline, CDR1 is MNHEY and CDR2 is SMNVEV (reference sequence). The germline V and J ends were trimmed by 6 bases and 6 bases, with 14 bases remaining between them. The CDR3 covers 13 residues. Sequencing was performed with immunoSEQ multiplex PCR; in TCRdb, only in-frame clones are kept and a portion is missing. Here the sample spans 1.6 million or so clones, around 97% being singletons. The V and J genes are TRBV27 and TRBJ1-2; tentative D call: TRBD1 (5 bases). The TCR sequence derives from a man aged 25-40 years in good health. Input material: naive CD4+ T cells sorted from blood. Documented subset: CD45RA+ positively selected. The CDR3 sequence: CASSSRGSDGYTF. As DNA, the CDR3 is TGTGCCAGCAGCTCACGGGGGTCTGATGGCTACACCTTC.